This T cell receptor beta chain stems from a study of T-cell memory formation after mild COVID-19. The wider study: Among the donors, TCR clusters were largely specific to each donor.

Trimming stripped 5 bases from V and 5 bases from J, with 19 bases between. CDR1 and CDR2 (germline): SEHNR, FQNEAQ (reference sequence). The CDR3 spans 15 residues. Regarding this clonotype: Its antigen is unknown.

TCRdb re-called the 5' RACE reads through MiXCR, storing one row per CDR3 protein. This table has around 320,000 distinct CDR3 sequences, 13% to 15% appearing once. Findings and limits, study-wide: Some clones that responded turned up in pre-infection memory, which suggests that cross-reactive memory joined in. CM and EM subsets held most contracting CD4+ clones; EMRA held CD8+ ones. Clones contracting over day 15 to 85 were CD4/CD8 balanced, with later expanders leaning CD4+.

The sample consisted of PBMCs or a T cell subset sorted from them (not recorded which). This chain uses TRBV7-9 with TRBJ2-7, with D perhaps TRBD1 or TRBD2 (5 bases each). The clonotype was recovered from a man aged 18 to 29 who had mild COVID-19 (a few samples of this study predate the infection). Cell type and time point are not known. CDR3 nucleotide sequence: TGTGCCAGCAGCCCCGGGGCGGGCAGGGCCCACGAGCAGTACGTC. The encoded protein is CASSPGAGRAHEQYV.